A selection of T cell receptor beta chains follows, all from one sample in a study of T cells in Graves' hyperthyroidism and ophthalmopathy. In TCRdb, the multiplex PCR reads were re-called with MiXCR into one record per CDR3 protein. Of around 530,000 distinct CDR3 sequences listed, 15% to 20% are singletons. Material for sequencing was blood. Source of these receptors: a woman under 30 with Graves' ophthalmopathy. Each CDR3 is given with its conserved first and last residue. The order of the fields is D gene, V gene, clone size, J gene, CDR3 DNA, CDR3 protein. The D gene is left open where the match is weak. Not all rows give a size; the values are once, few, many and, for expanded clones, a class.

D: TRBD2
V: TRBV20-1
size: many
J: TRBJ2-5
DNA: TGCAGTGCTAGGAATCTAGCGGGAGCGACAGAGACCCAGTACTTC
CDR3: CSARNLAGATETQYF

D: TRBD1
V: TRBV6-1
size: many
J: TRBJ1-4
DNA: TGTGCCAGCAGTGAAGCCGGGACAGGGAGGGAAAAACTGTTTTTT
CDR3: CASSEAGTGREKLFF

D: TRBD1
V: TRBV28
size: few
J: TRBJ2-6
DNA: TGTGCCAGCACTCCACAGGGGGCTGGGGCCAACGTCCTGACTTTC
CDR3: CASTPQGAGANVLTF

D: -
V: TRBV12-3/TRBV12-4
size: many
J: TRBJ2-5
DNA: TGTGCCAGCAGCCCCTCGTGGCGAGGGCGGGAGACCCAGTACTTC
CDR3: CASSPSWRGRETQYF

D: -
V: TRBV27
size: few
J: TRBJ1-2
DNA: TGTGCCAGCAGTCCTTGGACAGACGCTAACTATGGCTACACCTTC
CDR3: CASSPWTDANYGYTF

D: -
V: TRBV29-1
size: few
J: TRBJ2-7
DNA: TGCAGCGTTGTCGGTATCGCGGGGGCCTCCTACGAGCAGTACTTC
CDR3: CSVVGIAGASYEQYF

D: -
V: TRBV6-2/TRBV6-3
size: few
J: TRBJ1-4
DNA: TGTGCCAGCAGTTATACAAGTGGGGCAGGAACTAATGAAAAACTGTTTTTT
CDR3: CASSYTSGAGTNEKLFF

D: TRBD2
V: TRBV20-1
size: many
J: TRBJ2-7
DNA: TGCAGTGCTAGAGACCCGCGGGAGGGCCCCTGGGAGCAGTACTTC
CDR3: CSARDPREGPWEQYF

D: TRBD2
V: TRBV15
size: -
J: TRBJ2-1
DNA: TGTGCCACCAGCAGAGATCATCGGGGGGACGAGCAGTTCTTC
CDR3: CATSRDHRGDEQFF

D: TRBD2
V: TRBV2
size: many
J: TRBJ2-5
DNA: TGTGCCAGCGGGGGGGGAGAGACCCAGTACTTC
CDR3: CASGGGETQYF

D: -
V: TRBV28
size: many
J: TRBJ1-5
DNA: TGTGCCAGCAGTAAAGGGGGGAGGGGTGGCAATCAGCCCCAGCATTTT
CDR3: CASSKGGRGGNQPQHF

D: TRBD1
V: TRBV11-2
size: -
J: TRBJ1-5
DNA: TGTGCCAGCAGGTCCGGGACAGGGTATAATCAGCCCCAGCATTTT
CDR3: CASRSGTGYNQPQHF

D: TRBD1
V: TRBV19
size: many
J: TRBJ1-1
DNA: TGTGCCAGTAGCTCCGGACAGGGACTAATGAACACTGAAGCTTTCTTT
CDR3: CASSSGQGLMNTEAFF

D: -
V: TRBV2
size: many
J: TRBJ1-5
DNA: TGTGCCAGCCTCGACAGGTTCAATCAGCCCCAGCATTTT
CDR3: CASLDRFNQPQHF

D: -
V: TRBV20-1
size: -
J: TRBJ2-2
DNA: TGCAGTGCTAGTCGGCCGACCGGGGAGCTGTTTTTT
CDR3: CSASRPTGELFF

D: -
V: TRBV6-1
size: -
J: TRBJ2-7
DNA: TGTGCCAGCAGTGAAGCGATTTACAGGGAGAGCTCCTACGAGCAGTACTTC
CDR3: CASSEAIYRESSYEQYF

D: -
V: TRBV7-9
size: many
J: TRBJ2-1
DNA: TGTGCCAGCAGCCGCAGAATGCCCCCCCGGGGACGCTCCTACAATGAGCAGTTCTTC
CDR3: CASSRRMPPRGRSYNEQFF

D: -
V: TRBV6-1
size: many
J: TRBJ1-2
DNA: TGTGCCAGCAGTGAAGAAAGGGGCGTCTATGGCTACACCTTC
CDR3: CASSEERGVYGYTF